Shown below are 31 T cell receptor beta chains from a single sample sequenced in a study of regulatory T cells in long-lasting Graves disease. Construction of TCR beta libraries relied on iRepertoire HTBI primers and on Arm-PCR targeting CDR3 regions. TCRdb passed the multiplex PCR reads through MiXCR, listing each CDR3 protein once. The sample lists over 300,000 distinct CDR3 sequences, about 14% occurring once. Described time point: newly diagnosed GD, antithyroid drugs for less than 3 months. The TCR library was made from RNA that had been extracted from PBMCs in TRIzol. The input for sequencing was peripheral blood mononuclear cells (PBMCs), taken at new diagnosis, from a patient treated with antithyroid drugs. The receptors were gathered from a female donor with Graves disease.

Note on this clonotype: Without the conserved terminal phenylalanine or tryptophan, this CDR3 likely stems from a read error. The chain uses TRBV5-5 and TRBJ2-5; 10 nucleotides match TRBD2. The DNA end is a closer match to TRBJ2-1, so the J assignment may be wrong. The V gene's germline CDR1 is SGHKS and CDR2 YYEKEE (reference sequence). This CDR3 contains 15 residues. The CDR3 protein is CASSLISGGAPEQFL. In nucleotides, the CDR3 is TGTGCCAGCAGCTTGATCAGCGGGGGGGCCCCTGAGCAGTTCCTC.

This clonotype has ten or more counts. The chain uses TRBV12-3 or TRBV12-4 and TRBJ1-3; 9 bases are a match to TRBD1. With 7 bases clipped from V and 5 bases from J, the junction kept 6 bases outside the gene matches. The CDR3 runs 14 residues. CDR3 loop: CASKDRGGRNTIYF. DNA of the CDR3: TGTGCCAGCAAGGACAGGGGAGGTCGAAACACCATATATTTT.

This clonotype was observed at least ten times. The chain joins TRBV7-2 to TRBJ1-6; 11 bases are shared with TRBD1. This CDR3 is built from 15 residues. With V trimmed by 10 bases and J by 10 bases, 12 bases remained unmatched. Germline V gene sequence: CDR1 SGHTA, CDR2 FQGNSA. The CDR3 sequence: CAKRTGGASYSPLHF. The CDR3 DNA reads as TGTGCCAAACGGACAGGGGGCGCTTCGTACTCACCCCTCCACTTT.

This clonotype appeared many times. The J gene is TRBJ1-5, the V gene TRBV6-1; no clear D gene. V lost 9 bases, J lost 6 bases, and 24 bases lay in between. The CDR3 runs 16 residues. Germline lookup yields CDR1 MNHNS and CDR2 SASEGT. The CDR3 spells CASRPRKVERGQPQHF. The DNA for the CDR3 is TGTGCCAGTCGGCCCCGGAAGGTTGAGCGGGGTCAGCCCCAGCATTTT.

This clonotype was counted ten times or more. The V and J genes are TRBV20-1 and TRBJ2-1; 7 nucleotides match TRBD1. Germline-derived CDR1 and CDR2 are DFQATT and SNEGSKA (reference sequence). The V segment lost 2 bases and the J segment 2 bases; nucleotides outside the gene matches: 3. The CDR3 length is 14 residues. The CDR3 loop reads CSARYRGAYNEQFF. CDR3 DNA sequence: TGCAGTGCTAGATACAGGGGCGCCTACAATGAGCAGTTCTTC.

This clonotype was seen at least ten times. The chain is built from TRBV2 and TRBJ1-2; D possibly corresponds to TRBD1 (5 bases). The CDR3 is made up of 13 amino acids. The V end was cut by 8 bases, the J end by 4 bases, with 14 bases between. Germline CDR1 reads SNHLY; CDR2 reads FYNNEI. The CDR3 bases are TGTGCCAGCCTCCCGGGGGGGAGCTATGGCTACACCTTC. Residues: CASLPGGSYGYTF.

This clonotype was observed at least ten times. The V call is TRBV4-1, the J call TRBJ2-1; 11 bases are a match to TRBD2. V lost 1 base to trimming and J lost 8 bases; unmatched junction nucleotides: 7. Germline V lookup: CDR1 MGHRA, CDR2 YSYEKL. The CDR3 consists of 16 residues. CDR3: CASSQGLAGGSDEQFF. The DNA for the CDR3 is TGCGCCAGCAGCCAAGGCCTAGCGGGGGGTTCGGATGAGCAGTTCTTC.

This clonotype has a count of ten or more. The rearrangement joins TRBV19 to TRBJ2-5; D call uncertain. Germline-derived CDR1 and CDR2 are LNHDA and SQIVND (reference sequence). The CDR3 runs 17 residues. The V and J ends lost 1 base and 5 bases respectively, with 20 bases between them. This CDR3 reads CASSIGTVTAKGETQYF. The CDR3 region has the DNA TGTGCCAGTAGTATAGGGACGGTGACTGCCAAAGGGGAGACCCAGTACTTC.

The chain links TRBV18 to TRBJ1-2, with D perhaps matching TRBD1 (6 bases). CDR1 is KGHSH, CDR2 LQKENI, per germline. The CDR3 spans 15 residues. Trimming stripped 3 bases from V and 0 bases from J, with 11 bases between. This CDR3 reads CASSPSGQSNYGYTF. The DNA for the CDR3 is TGTGCCAGCTCACCGTCTGGACAGTCTAACTATGGCTACACCTTC.

With regard to this clonotype: A clone one base away is much larger, so this may be a read error. The chain links TRBV28 to TRBJ2-1, with unresolved D. Germline lookup yields CDR1 MDHEN and CDR2 SYDVKM. The CDR3 totals 13 residues. V was shortened by 3 bases and J by 10 bases, with 13 bases between the two germline ends. CDR3 residues: CASSLRPSYEQFF. DNA of the CDR3: TGTGCCAGCAGTTTGAGACCCTCCTACGAGCAGTTCTTC. The full variable domain, completed using reference TRBV28 and TRBJ2-1, is DVKVTQSSRYLVKRTGEKVFLECVQDMDHENMFWYRQDPGLGLRLIYFSYDVKMKEKGDIPEGYSVSREKKERFSLILESASTNQTSMYLCASSLRPSYEQFFGPGTRLTVL.

This clonotype was seen at least ten times. The chain employs TRBV20-1 and TRBJ2-3, with 9 bases fitting TRBD1. Germline CDR1 reads DFQATT; CDR2 reads SNEGSKA (reference sequence). This CDR3 has 13 residues. Germline trimming cut 4 bases from V and 5 bases from J; bases unmatched to any gene: 4. In DNA, the CDR3 is TGCAGTGCTATGCGACAGGGGGGAGATACGCAGTATTTT. Its translation is CSAMRQGGDTQYF.

This clonotype was counted many times. This rearrangement joins TRBV11-2 to TRBJ2-3; 9 bases match TRBD2. The CDR3 is 18 amino acids. Germline V gives CDR1 SGHAT, CDR2 FQNNGV. Trimming removed 1 base from V and 3 bases from J; junction bases left unmatched: 11. CDR3 region: CASSLVALAGVVTDTQYF. The CDR3, as DNA: TGTGCCAGCAGCTTAGTCGCTTTAGCGGGAGTCGTAACAGATACGCAGTATTTT.

The CDR3 spells CASSLVSVSTDTQYF. The CDR3 DNA is TGTGCCAGCAGCTTAGTGTCGGTTAGCACAGATACGCAGTATTTT. V is TRBV11-3 and J is TRBJ2-3; D remains unclear. Between the trimmed V and J ends, which lost 1 base and 0 bases, there was a span of 8 bases. This CDR3 is built from 15 residues. Germline V gene lookup returns CDR1 SGHNT and CDR2 YENEEA. The whole variable domain, filled in from reference TRBV11-3 and TRBJ2-3, reads EAGVVQSPRYKIIEKKQPVAFWCNPISGHNTLYWYLQNLGQGPELLIRYENEEAVDDSQLPKDRFSAERLKGVDSTLKIQPAELGDSAVYLCASSLVSVSTDTQYFGPGTRLTVL.

This clonotype was detected ten times or more. The chain combines TRBV29-1 with TRBJ1-2; TRBD1 matches 8 bases. V was clipped by 7 bases and J by 4 bases; unmatched bases: 8. The CDR3 totals 13 residues. Germline V gives CDR1 SQVTM, CDR2 ANQGSEA. This CDR3 reads CSATGGPGYGYTF. The CDR3 region has the DNA TGCAGCGCAACAGGGGGGCCGGGCTATGGCTACACCTTC.

This clonotype was seen more than once but under ten times. It may be a read error: a sequence one base away is much more abundant. This chain joins TRBV12-3 or TRBV12-4 and TRBJ2-5; D might be TRBD1 (5 bases). This CDR3 region has 15 residues. DNA for the CDR3: TGTGCCGGCAGCCGACACCGGACATCGCAAGAGACCCAGTACTTC. Translating gives CAGSRHRTSQETQYF.

This sequence joins TRBV4-1 and TRBJ2-6; no clear D gene. Germline values: CDR1 MGHRA, CDR2 YSYEKL. The CDR3 has 17 amino acids. V lost 1 base and J lost 1, with 11 bases in between. The CDR3 sequence: CASSQVLITSGANVLTF. CDR3 nucleotide sequence: TGCGCCAGCAGCCAAGTTCTCATCACATCTGGGGCCAACGTCCTGACTTTC.

Ten or more counts support this clonotype. V and J are TRBV6-1 and TRBJ2-6; TRBD1 agrees at 10 bases. CDR3 size: 19 residues. The V gene's germline CDR1 is MNHNS and CDR2 SASEGT. The V gene end was trimmed by 5 bases and the J gene end by 1 base; junction bases not matched to a gene: 11. CDR3 sequence (DNA): TGTGCCAGCAGTCCACCGGTCGGGACAGGGGTTTCTGGGGCCAACGTCCTGACTTTC. Protein product: CASSPPVGTGVSGANVLTF.

The sample holds many counts of this clonotype. The chain uses TRBV11-1 and TRBJ2-3, with D possibly TRBD2 on 6 matching bases. The germline CDR1 and CDR2 sequences are SGHAT and FQDESV (reference sequence). The CDR3 consists of 14 residues. The V gene lost 2 bases and the J gene lost 6 bases, with 12 bases spanning the gap. For the CDR3, the DNA is TGTGCCAGCAGCTTACCGGGAGCGGCGGATACGCAGTATTTT. Residues: CASSLPGAADTQYF.

The table lists this clonotype with a few counts. The CDR3 nucleotides read TGTGCCAGTAGTATAACATCGGGACACTCCTTGGGGGAAGCTTTCTTT. Translating it yields CASSITSGHSLGEAFF. This rearrangement joins TRBV19 to TRBJ1-1; tentatively, D is TRBD1 (6 bases). Per the germline V gene, CDR1 is LNHDA and CDR2 is SQIVND (reference sequence). Trimming pared 2 bases from V and 8 bases from J, leaving 21 bases between. This CDR3 is built from 16 residues.

In its sample, this clonotype was seen many times. V and J are TRBV20-1 and TRBJ2-7, with TRBD2 matching over 12 bases. Per the germline V gene, CDR1 is DFQATT and CDR2 is SNEGSKA (reference sequence). The ends lost 3 bases at V and 3 bases at J; junction bases unmatched: 3. The CDR3 runs to 14 residues. The CDR3 DNA reads as TGCAGTGCTAGCTTGGGACTAGCGGGCTACGAGCAGTACTTC. This encodes CSASLGLAGYEQYF.

This clonotype was observed at least ten times. V usage is TRBV6-5 and J usage is TRBJ2-3, with 13 nucleotides matching TRBD2. The CDR3 covers 15 residues. Germline CDR1 MNHEY, CDR2 SVGAGI. The ends lost 2 bases at V and 4 bases at J; junction bases unmatched: 0. CDR3 in DNA: TGTGCCAGCAGTTACACTAGCGGGGGGGCAGATACGCAGTATTTT. As protein: CASSYTSGGADTQYF.

The chain carries TRBV19 and TRBJ2-1, with 7 bases lining up with TRBD2. The V gene end was trimmed by 5 bases and the J gene end by 2 bases; junction bases not matched to a gene: 9. The CDR3 loop spans 16 amino acids. Germline CDR1 is LNHDA and CDR2 is SQIVND (reference sequence). The CDR3 DNA sequence: TGTGCCAGTAGTTTTGAGACGGGGGGTACCTACAATGAGCAGTTCTTC. Its translation is CASSFETGGTYNEQFF.

The chain combines TRBV9 with TRBJ1-2; the D is unclear. V lost 3 bases and J 3 bases, leaving 12 bases between the germline ends. The CDR3 contains 14 residues. Looked up from germline, CDR1 is SGDLS and CDR2 is YYNGEE. The CDR3 loop is CASSAEGLYYGYTF. The CDR3 region has the DNA TGTGCCAGCAGCGCCGAAGGTCTTTACTATGGCTACACCTTC.

This clonotype appeared many times. The V and J genes are TRBV6-1 and TRBJ1-4, with D hard to call. The CDR3 contains 16 residues. Trimming took off 6 bases at V and 4 bases at J, with 18 bases between the two ends. Looked up from germline, CDR1 is MNHNS and CDR2 is SASEGT. The CDR3 protein is CASRHHLGQVNEKLFF. CDR3 in DNA: TGTGCCAGCAGACACCACTTAGGCCAGGTTAATGAAAAACTGTTTTTT.

This clonotype was seen repeatedly, ten times or more. The V call is TRBV5-1, the J call TRBJ2-1; possible D gene TRBD2, 5 bases. CDR1 is SGHRS, CDR2 YFSETQ, per germline. CDR3 size: 15 residues. The ends were cut back, 6 bases at V and 7 bases at J, with 20 bases in the middle. In DNA form, the CDR3 reads TGCGCCAGCAACCCCGGAGGTAGTCCGGGGAATGAGCAGTTCTTC. Its protein is CASNPGGSPGNEQFF.

This rearrangement joins TRBV3-1 to TRBJ1-4, with TRBD1 matching 7 bases. The V segment lost 4 bases and the J segment 6 bases; nucleotides outside the gene matches: 11. Germline V CDR1 and CDR2: LGHDT, YNNKEL (reference sequence). The length of the CDR3 is 16 residues. The DNA for the CDR3 is TGTGCCAGCAGCCCTACCCGGGACAGCTTTTATGAAAAACTGTTTTTT. Protein: CASSPTRDSFYEKLFF.

This clonotype was seen only a few times. Given a far larger clone just one base away, this is likely a sequencing read error. V is TRBV5-4 and J is TRBJ1-1; no firm D call. This CDR3 has 13 amino acids. Germline V CDR1 and CDR2: SGHNT, YYREEE (reference sequence). In nucleotides, the CDR3 is TGTGCCAGCAGCTTGAAGGGTAACACTGAAGTTTTCTTT. Translating it yields CASSLKGNTEVFF.

This clonotype was detected ten times or more. The chain carries TRBV5-4 and TRBJ2-2, with D perhaps matching TRBD1 (6 bases). CDR1 is SGHNT, CDR2 YYREEE, per germline (reference sequence). The V gene lost 3 bases and the J gene lost 7 bases, with 13 bases spanning the gap. This CDR3 spans 14 amino acids. This CDR3 is CASSSQGQLGELFF. The CDR3, as DNA: TGTGCCAGCAGCTCACAGGGCCAACTCGGGGAGCTGTTTTTT.

In its sample, this clonotype was seen many times. The J gene is TRBJ1-1, the V gene TRBV12-3 or TRBV12-4; no clear D. Trimming removed 5 bases at V and 1 base at J, with 11 bases between. The CDR3 has 14 amino acids. The DNA of the CDR3 is TGTGCCAGCAGTCTCACTAACGGGAACACTGAAGCTTTCTTT. Encoded protein: CASSLTNGNTEAFF.

The chain links TRBV11-2 to TRBJ2-3; 10 nucleotides line up with TRBD2. The CDR3 is 17 amino acids. The ends lost 3 bases at V and 0 bases at J; junction bases unmatched: 6. Looked up from germline, CDR1 is SGHAT and CDR2 is FQNNGV. CDR3 sequence reads: CASSLSGRAPSTDTQYF. The CDR3 DNA is TGTGCCAGCAGCTTGAGCGGGAGGGCCCCTAGCACAGATACGCAGTATTTT.

This clonotype has ten or more counts. The J gene is TRBJ1-1, the V gene TRBV12-3 or TRBV12-4; no firm D call. Trimming took off 5 bases at V and 0 bases at J, with 7 bases between the two ends. The length of the CDR3 is 13 residues. CDR3 protein: CASSPDLNTEAFF. CDR3 sequence (DNA): TGTGCCAGCAGTCCCGACTTGAACACTGAAGCTTTCTTT.